The 29 T cell receptor beta chains listed next were all sequenced from one sample in a study of technical replicates of blood from a few donors. Here immunoSEQ multiplex PCR was the method, and the copy in TCRdb shows in-frame clones only, minus some. The repertoire has some 68,000 clones, over 85% of them found once; the top ten carry approximately 0.36%. Material: T cells isolated from PBMCs. Receptor source: a human donor in good health.

The chain combines TRBV28 with TRBJ2-7; weak D call: TRBD1 (6 bases). Germline-derived CDR1 and CDR2 are MDHEN and SYDVKM. V was shortened by 6 bases and J by 2 bases, with 11 bases between the two germline ends. This CDR3 region has 13 residues. The CDR3 DNA reads as TGTGCCAGCAGACCAACAGGGACCTACGAGCAGTACTTC. Its protein is CASRPTGTYEQYF.

This chain links TRBV18 with TRBJ1-3; 7 bases are a match to TRBD1. Germline trimming cut 2 bases from V and 4 bases from J; bases unmatched to any gene: 14. The V gene's germline CDR1 is KGHSH and CDR2 LQKENI. This CDR3 has 18 amino acids. The CDR3 sequence is CASSPFVQGQVGGNTIYF. For the CDR3, the DNA is TGTGCCAGCTCACCATTCGTTCAAGGACAGGTCGGAGGAAACACCATATATTTT.

J is TRBJ2-7 and V is TRBV27, with 7 bases that match TRBD1. The germline V gene has CDR1 MNHEY and CDR2 SMNVEV (reference sequence). Losses at the gene ends were 5 bases for V and 3 bases for J; bases not matched to a gene: 7. The CDR3 contains 14 residues. The CDR3 sequence: CASSIDRAGYEQYF. In nucleotides, the CDR3 is TGTGCCAGCAGTATAGACAGGGCCGGCTACGAGCAGTACTTC.

This chain links TRBV7-2 with TRBJ1-2; tentative D call: TRBD1 (5 bases). This CDR3 comprises 13 residues. V lost 5 bases and J lost 7, with 14 bases in between. In germline, CDR1 is SGHTA, CDR2 FQGNSA. CDR3 bases: TGTGCCAGCAGCCGGGGGGGGTCTAGTGGCTACACCTTC. It translates to CASSRGGSSGYTF.

This clone was observed once. The V gene is TRBV9, the J gene TRBJ2-7; D perhaps matches TRBD2 (6 bases). Per germline, CDR1 SGDLS and CDR2 YYNGEE. Trimming removed 0 bases from V and 3 bases from J, with 10 bases in between. The CDR3 has 14 amino acids. The CDR3 bases are TGTGCCAGCAGCGTAGGGGGGGTAAGCTACGAGCAGTACTTC. Protein: CASSVGGVSYEQYF. The entire variable domain, with the rest obtained from reference TRBV9 and TRBJ2-7, is as follows: DSGVTQTPKHLITATGQRVTLRCSPRSGDLSVYWYQQSLDQGLQFLIQYYNGEERAKGNILERFSAQQFPDLHSELNLSSLELGDSALYFCASSVGGVSYEQYFGPGTRLTVT.

The chain employs TRBV6-1 and TRBJ2-7; TRBD1 aligns across 9 bases. Germline trimming cut 6 bases from V and 6 bases from J; bases unmatched to any gene: 12. Germline V gene lookup returns CDR1 MNHNS and CDR2 SASEGT. This CDR3 is 15 amino acids long. The CDR3 loop is CASRAAWDRAGEQYF. CDR3 in DNA: TGTGCCAGCAGGGCTGCGTGGGACAGGGCAGGCGAGCAGTACTTC.

The chain uses TRBV6-6 and TRBJ2-2; a weak D match, TRBD2 (5 bases). The V gene lost 2 bases and the J gene lost 7 bases, with 5 bases spanning the gap. The CDR3 covers 12 residues. Germline V CDR1 and CDR2: MNHNY, SVGAGI (reference sequence). CDR3 in DNA: TGTGCCAGCAGTTACCGGGACGGGGAGCTGTTTTTT. Amino acids: CASSYRDGELFF.

In DNA form, the CDR3 reads TGCGCCAGCGGACCCTCCGGGACTAGCGGCTACGAGCAGTACTTC. Encoded protein: CASGPSGTSGYEQYF. The chain carries TRBV5-1 and TRBJ2-7; 11 bases match TRBD2. The CDR3 consists of 15 residues. Per germline, CDR1 SGHRS and CDR2 YFSETQ. V shed 7 bases and J 3 bases; nucleotides not matched to a gene: 9.

The genes are TRBV11-2 and TRBJ1-1; the match to TRBD1 covers 7 bases. V was pared by 5 bases and J by 0 bases, with 6 bases of the junction left unmatched. CDR1 and CDR2 (germline): SGHAT, FQNNGV. The CDR3 is 15 amino acids. CDR3 loop: CASSAGQFMNTEAFF. CDR3 nucleotide sequence: TGTGCCAGCAGCGCGGGACAGTTCATGAACACTGAAGCTTTCTTT.

The J gene is TRBJ2-1, the V gene TRBV4-3, with D possibly being TRBD2 (6 bases). The CDR3 runs 15 residues. Per the germline V gene, CDR1 is LGHNA and CDR2 is YSLEER. V lost 4 bases and J lost 2, with 12 bases in between. CDR3 loop: CASSRPGLTYNEQFF. As DNA, the CDR3 is TGCGCCAGCAGCCGACCGGGACTTACCTACAATGAGCAGTTCTTC.

As for this clone: Compared with germline, one end of the junction differs, possibly owing to a read error. The chain is built from TRBV29-1 and TRBJ1-2; no firm D call. Germline V gene data show CDR1 as SQVTM and CDR2 as ANQGSEA. This CDR3 spans 9 amino acids. The CDR3 bases are TGCAGCGTCCCTGAAGCCTTCGCCTTC. As protein: CSVPEAFAF.

The V and J genes are TRBV10-3 and TRBJ2-7; TRBD2 might be the D (6 bases). Per germline, CDR1 ENHRY and CDR2 SYGVKD. V was cut by 7 bases and J by 2 bases, with 18 bases left in between. The length of the CDR3 is 15 residues. This chain's CDR3 is CAITRTISGAYEQYF. The CDR3 bases are TGTGCCATCACTCGGACAATTAGCGGTGCCTACGAGCAGTACTTC.

This sequence joins TRBV2 and TRBJ1-2, with 8 bases aligning to TRBD1. With V trimmed by 2 bases and J by 4 bases, 6 bases remained unmatched. This CDR3 is built from 15 residues. Per germline, CDR1 SNHLY and CDR2 FYNNEI. The CDR3 DNA sequence: TGTGCCAGCAGTGAAATACGGCAGGGGGCCTATGGCTACACCTTC. It encodes CASSEIRQGAYGYTF.

The rearrangement uses TRBV14 and TRBJ2-7; maybe TRBD2 (5 bases). This CDR3 has 13 amino acids. The germline V gene encodes CDR1 SGHDN and CDR2 FVKESK. Between the trimmed V and J ends, which lost 4 bases and 6 bases, there was a span of 13 bases. The CDR3 bases are TGTGCCAGCAGCCTCGGACTTGGGAGCGAGCAGTACTTC. It codes for CASSLGLGSEQYF.

The chain links TRBV6-1 to TRBJ1-5; maybe TRBD1 (5 bases). The germline V gene encodes CDR1 MNHNS and CDR2 SASEGT. V was shortened by 4 bases and J by 2 bases, with 9 bases between the two germline ends. The CDR3 is made up of 14 amino acids. For the CDR3, the DNA is TGTGCCAGCAGTGGGGTAGGGGGCAATCAGCCCCAGCATTTT. Its protein is CASSGVGGNQPQHF.

The chain joins TRBV7-9 to TRBJ1-1; no clear D gene. The CDR3 sequence is 15 residues long. The V and J ends lost 5 bases and 1 base respectively, with 14 bases between them. Germline V CDR1 and CDR2: SEHNR, FQNEAQ (reference sequence). The CDR3 nucleotides read TGTGCCAGCAGCCGAGGAGGGTCGGGGAACACTGAAGCTTTCTTT. This translates into CASSRGGSGNTEAFF.

The rearrangement uses TRBV27 and TRBJ2-7; 7 bases align to TRBD2. The length of the CDR3 is 12 residues. J gave up 11 bases and V 4 bases, and 8 bases lay outside the gene matches. The germline V gene has CDR1 MNHEY and CDR2 SMNVEV (reference sequence). As DNA, the CDR3 is TGTGCCAGCAGTTATCAGGGAGGGTCGGAGTACTTC. The encoded protein is CASSYQGGSEYF.

The chain has TRBV4-3 and TRBJ1-3; D call uncertain. This CDR3 is 17 amino acids long. Germline assignment: CDR1 LGHNA and CDR2 YSLEER. The ends were cut back, 0 bases at V and 0 bases at J, with 12 bases in the middle. The CDR3 spells CASSQDLGWSSGNTIYF. The CDR3, as DNA: TGCGCCAGCAGCCAAGATCTAGGCTGGAGCTCTGGAAACACCATATATTTT.

The V and J genes are TRBV15 and TRBJ1-2; a weak D match, TRBD1 (6 bases). V shed 6 bases and J shed 6 bases, with 11 bases lying between them. Germline V lookup: CDR1 LNHNV, CDR2 YYDKDF (reference sequence). This CDR3 spans 12 amino acids. The CDR3 nucleotides are TGTGCCACCAGTGAGGGGGAGAATGGCTACACCTTC. Protein sequence: CATSEGENGYTF.

A single count supports this clone. This sequence joins TRBV9 and TRBJ2-1; weak D call: TRBD2 (6 bases). CDR1 and CDR2 (germline): SGDLS, YYNGEE. The CDR3 runs 16 residues. Trimming shortened V by 2 bases and J by 0 bases, and 12 bases separated the two germline ends. The CDR3 coding sequence is TGTGCCAGCAGCGTGTCAGGAGGGAGCTCCTACAATGAGCAGTTCTTC. The encoded protein is CASSVSGGSSYNEQFF.

The rearrangement joins TRBV28 to TRBJ1-5; 8 nucleotides align to TRBD1. In germline, CDR1 is MDHEN, CDR2 SYDVKM. After removal of 1 base from V and 3 bases from J, the junction contained 8 bases not matched to a gene. The CDR3 is 17 amino acids. The CDR3 reads CASSLLLQDRDNQPQHF. The CDR3 nucleotides read TGTGCCAGCAGTTTATTACTACAGGACAGGGACAATCAGCCCCAGCATTTT.

The rearrangement joins TRBV10-2 to TRBJ2-7, with 9 bases fitting TRBD2. Unmatched junction bases numbered 11, after V lost 1 base and J lost 4 bases. The CDR3 has 17 amino acids. Germline lookup yields CDR1 WSHSY and CDR2 SAAADI. This CDR3 is CASSELVTSGLPYEQYF. In DNA, the CDR3 is TGCGCCAGCAGTGAGTTGGTGACTAGCGGCCTACCGTACGAGCAGTACTTC.

This chain links TRBV14 with TRBJ2-7; D is possibly TRBD1 (5 bases). Germline assignment: CDR1 SGHDN and CDR2 FVKESK. V lost 0 bases, J lost 5 bases, and 11 bases lay in between. The CDR3 contains 14 residues. The CDR3 DNA reads TGTGCCAGCAGCCAAGAAACAGGATGGGACGAGCAGTACTTC. This gives the protein CASSQETGWDEQYF.

V is TRBV18 and J is TRBJ1-3, with D possibly TRBD1 on 6 matching bases. V dropped 3 bases and J dropped 0 bases, with 15 bases sitting between them. The CDR3 length is 17 residues. Germline lookup yields CDR1 KGHSH and CDR2 LQKENI. In DNA, the CDR3 is TGTGCCAGCTCACCCTTGGGGGCTTTTCCCTCTGGAAACACCATATATTTT. Translating gives CASSPLGAFPSGNTIYF.

V is TRBV5-1 and J is TRBJ2-2, with TRBD1 identical over 11 bases. There are 15 residues in the CDR3. CDR1 and CDR2 (germline): SGHRS, YFSETQ. The V segment lost 4 bases and the J segment 7 bases; nucleotides outside the gene matches: 6. The CDR3 is CASSRDRGNFGELFF. The CDR3 DNA sequence: TGCGCCAGCAGCCGGGACAGGGGGAATTTCGGGGAGCTGTTTTTT.

The rearrangement links TRBV15 to TRBJ2-7; possible D gene TRBD1, 6 bases. V was trimmed by 4 bases and J by 1 base, leaving 14 bases between them. The germline V gene encodes CDR1 LNHNV and CDR2 YYDKDF (reference sequence). There are 15 residues in the CDR3. CDR3 sequence: CATSTLRTASYEQYF. Written as DNA, the CDR3 is TGTGCCACCAGCACCCTGCGGACAGCTTCCTACGAGCAGTACTTC.

CDR3 loop: CASSRTGEGTEAFF. CDR3 in DNA: TGTGCCAGCAGCAGGACAGGGGAGGGCACTGAAGCTTTCTTT. The chain combines TRBV28 with TRBJ1-1; TRBD1 agrees at 9 bases. In germline, CDR1 is MDHEN, CDR2 SYDVKM. This CDR3 comprises 14 residues. J gave up 4 bases and V 6 bases, and 6 bases lay outside the gene matches.

This chain links TRBV7-7 with TRBJ2-2, with unresolved D. The CDR3 totals 14 residues. Per the germline V gene, CDR1 is SSHAT and CDR2 is FNYEAQ (reference sequence). V dropped 1 base and J dropped 6 bases, with 9 bases sitting between them. The CDR3 region is CASSLGPGAGELFF. As DNA, the CDR3 is TGTGCCAGCAGCTTAGGCCCAGGTGCCGGGGAGCTGTTTTTT. The variable domain in full, completed from reference TRBV7-7 and TRBJ2-2, reads GAGVSQSPRYKVTKRGQDVTLRCDPISSHATLYWYQQALGQGPEFLTYFNYEAQPDKSGLPSDRFSAERPEGSISTLTIQRTEQRDSAMYRCASSLGPGAGELFFGEGSRLTVL.

V usage is TRBV27 and J usage is TRBJ1-1, with TRBD1 as a possible D gene (5 bases). This CDR3 spans 11 amino acids. V lost 5 bases, J lost 8 bases, and 9 bases lay in between. CDR1 is MNHEY, CDR2 SMNVEV, per germline (reference sequence). The CDR3 here is CASSQGIEAFF. CDR3 in DNA: TGTGCCAGCAGTCAGGGAATCGAAGCTTTCTTT.